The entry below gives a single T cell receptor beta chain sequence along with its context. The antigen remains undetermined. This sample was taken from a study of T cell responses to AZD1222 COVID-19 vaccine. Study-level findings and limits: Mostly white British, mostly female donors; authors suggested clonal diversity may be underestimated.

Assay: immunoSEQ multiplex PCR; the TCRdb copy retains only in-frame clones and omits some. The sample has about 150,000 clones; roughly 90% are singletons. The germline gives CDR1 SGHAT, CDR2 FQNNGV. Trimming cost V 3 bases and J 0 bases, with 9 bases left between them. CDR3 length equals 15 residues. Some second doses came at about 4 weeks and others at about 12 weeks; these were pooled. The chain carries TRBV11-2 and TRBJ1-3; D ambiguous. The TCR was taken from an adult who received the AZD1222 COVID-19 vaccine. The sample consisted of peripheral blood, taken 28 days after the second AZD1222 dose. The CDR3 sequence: CASSLDGVSGNTIYF. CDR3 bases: TGTGCCAGCAGCTTGGACGGGGTCTCTGGAAACACCATATATTTT.